This TCR beta chain was observed in a study of blood T cell repertoires in COVID-19 (dated by TCRdb to 2019 to 2021). About the study as a whole: Samples covering the acute and convalescent phases of COVID-19 were provided by collaborators in the United States, Italy and Spain. Deeply sampled blood TCRbeta repertoires from subjects exposed to, actively infected with, or recovered from COVID-19 were included in the dataset. The samples were drawn from the first 160 participants of the ongoing ImmuneRACE study and from roughly 1,300 subjects provided by 6 global collaborators. The prospective study material was composed of cDNA or gDNA derived from T cells, B-cell-depleted T cells, or PBMCs. Sample metadata almost always included a de-identified subject ID, COVID-19 status, age in years and sex. A freely available public database, intended as a resource for researchers studying the immune response to SARS-CoV-2, is where the repertoires were released. HLA class I and class II types, where available, came from metadata supplied by the sample provider rather than from assay-based typing.

Whole blood was collected in K2EDTA tubes by collaborating institutions according to the institutions' own protocols. For TCRbeta analysis, collaborators shipped samples in one of three forms: frozen whole blood, isolated PBMCs, or DNA extracted from either of those sample types. Broader findings and caveats from the paper: How much clinical and demographic metadata was included differed by source and by participant, and the metadata was provided uncurated.

TCRbeta CDR3 regions were amplified from genomic DNA by means of the immunoSEQ Assay, a bias-controlled multiplex PCR. Per the original workflow: The number of nucleated cells in each sample was estimated by amplification of reference gene primers within the assay. To quantify the absolute abundance of each unique TCRbeta CDR3 rearrangement, sequence reads were collapsed and filtered. Productive Simpson clonality was computed per sample as the square root of Simpson's diversity index over productive rearrangements. TCRdb obtained this table from immuneACCESS and retained in-frame rearrangements with V and J assigned. These tables miss some clones; where compared with another copy, unresolved V genes account for less than half of the shortfall, and the remainder is unexplained. That table is the source of V, J and clone size, and D and trimming were worked out from the DNA. This sample holds roughly 150,000 clones; approximately 83% were observed only once. The ten largest clones represent about 1.9% of the sample.

A word on this clone: What this receptor recognizes is not known. Per-base quality was not reported, and no clone a single base away is much larger than it.

Sequences SNHLY (CDR1) and FYNNEI (CDR2) are obtained from the germline V gene. From V the trimming removes 5 bases and from J it removes 0 bases, while the gene matches leave 2 bases of the junction unaccounted for. Including the terminal cysteine and phenylalanine, the CDR3 comprises 16 residues. Only the CDR3 DNA is retained, 48 bases long and in frame from the first base. The receptor comes from a woman older than 75 with acute or convalescent COVID-19. Material for sequencing was peripheral blood. In this chain, TRBV2 is recombined with TRBJ2-3, with 13 bases matching TRBD2. The bases read TGTGCCAGCAGTCGACTAGCGGGGGGTAGCACAGATACGCAGTATTTT. It translates to CASSRLAGGSTDTQYF.